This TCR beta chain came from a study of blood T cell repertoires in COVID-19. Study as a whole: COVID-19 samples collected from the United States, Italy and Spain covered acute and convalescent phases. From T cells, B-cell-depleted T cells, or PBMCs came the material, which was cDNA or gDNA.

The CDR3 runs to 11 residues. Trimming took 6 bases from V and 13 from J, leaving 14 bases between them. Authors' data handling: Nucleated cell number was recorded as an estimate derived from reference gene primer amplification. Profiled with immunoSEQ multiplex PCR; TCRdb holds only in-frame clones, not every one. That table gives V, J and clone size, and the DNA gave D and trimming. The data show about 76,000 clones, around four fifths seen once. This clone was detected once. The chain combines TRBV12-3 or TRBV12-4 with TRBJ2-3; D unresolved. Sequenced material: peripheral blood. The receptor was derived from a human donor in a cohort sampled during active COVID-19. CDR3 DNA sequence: TGTGCCAGCAGCCCCGATAGAGCGAAGTATTTT. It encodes CASSPDRAKYF.